The 27 T cell receptor beta chains in this list originate from one sample, sequenced in a study of cytomegalovirus exposure and HLA in healthy donors (dated by TCRdb to between 2016 and 2019). Library preparation was by the immunoSEQ multiplex PCR assay. TCRdb holds this immuneACCESS table with in-frame rearrangements only. Some clones are missing; in checked studies, unresolved V genes explain under half, and the rest has no known cause. This sample lists about 160,000 clones; 65% to 90% were detected once. The ten top clones hold 2% to 2.5% of the sample. What was sequenced was PBMCs. These receptors all stem from a woman between 18 and 29 years old in good health and CMV-seronegative.

The CDR3 protein is CASSRQQGGYGYTF. CDR3 DNA sequence: TGCGCCAGCAGCCGTCAACAGGGGGGCTATGGCTACACCTTC. The chain recombines TRBV4-1 with TRBJ1-2, with 8 nucleotides matching TRBD1. CDR1 is MGHRA and CDR2 is YSYEKL in the germline V gene. The CDR3 consists of 14 residues. Trimming took 4 bases from V and 4 from J; bases not matched to a gene: 5.

The CDR3 loop is CASSPPGQKATQYF. CDR3 coding DNA: TGTGCCAGCAGTCCCCCGGGACAGAAGGCGACCCAGTACTTC. The chain has TRBV6-5 and TRBJ2-5; 7 nucleotides agree with TRBD1. The V and J ends lost 5 bases and 7 bases, in that order; junction bases with no gene match: 10. Germline CDR1 and CDR2: MNHEY and SVGAGI. CDR3 length: 14 residues.

A single count supports this clone. The chain recombines TRBV13 with TRBJ2-1, with a weak D call TRBD1 (5 bases). Trimming removed 5 bases from V and 0 bases from J, with 20 bases in between. CDR1 PRHDT and CDR2 FYEKMQ come from the germline V gene (reference sequence). The CDR3 is 18 residues long. CDR3: CASSPRVGPRSSYNEQFF. The CDR3 nucleotides read TGTGCCAGCAGCCCTCGTGTGGGGCCGAGAAGCTCCTACAATGAGCAGTTCTTC. The variable domain in full, completed from reference TRBV13 and TRBJ2-1, reads AAGVIQSPRHLIKEKRETATLKCYPIPRHDTVYWYQQGPGQDPQFLISFYEKMQSDKGSIPDRFSAQQFSDYHSELNMSSLELGDSALYFCASSPRVGPRSSYNEQFFGPGTRLTVL.

This chain uses TRBV29-1 with TRBJ2-3, with D possibly TRBD1 on 5 matching bases. The CDR3 is made up of 14 amino acids. Germline CDR1 reads SQVTM; CDR2 reads ANQGSEA. V lost 3 bases and J lost 5, with 15 bases in between. The CDR3: CSVDPVEGVDTQYF. The CDR3 DNA is TGCAGCGTTGACCCAGTCGAAGGGGTAGATACGCAGTATTTT.

This clone was seen once. The chain recombines TRBV5-4 with TRBJ2-5; the match to TRBD1 covers 9 bases. Losses at the gene ends were 3 bases for V and 4 bases for J; bases not matched to a gene: 7. The length of the CDR3 is 15 residues. The germline V gene encodes CDR1 SGHNT and CDR2 YYREEE (reference sequence). The CDR3 DNA reads TGTGCCAGCAGCTGGGGGACAGGGTCTGGAGAGACCCAGTACTTC. Protein: CASSWGTGSGETQYF.

This clone was found once. This chain links TRBV19 with TRBJ2-3; a weak D match, TRBD1 (6 bases). The CDR3 sequence is 14 residues long. The germline gives CDR1 LNHDA, CDR2 SQIVND (reference sequence). The germline V and J ends were trimmed by 6 bases and 6 bases, with 16 bases remaining between them. As DNA, the CDR3 is TGTGCCAGTAGCCCTGGACAGATCGGGGATACGCAGTATTTT. This translates into CASSPGQIGDTQYF.

The chain has TRBV7-8 and TRBJ1-5; possibly TRBD1 for D (5 bases). The V gene's germline CDR1 is SGHVS and CDR2 FQNEAQ. This CDR3 contains 16 residues. Trimming pared 5 bases from V and 0 bases from J, leaving 14 bases between. The CDR3 sequence: CASSHGGVNSNQPQHF. Written as DNA, the CDR3 is TGTGCCAGCAGCCATGGGGGGGTGAATAGCAATCAGCCCCAGCATTTT.

This clone came up once. This chain joins TRBV7-6 and TRBJ1-1, with 7 bases fitting TRBD1. The germline V gene encodes CDR1 SGHVS and CDR2 FNYEAQ. The V segment lost 7 bases and the J segment 3 bases; nucleotides outside the gene matches: 8. The CDR3 is made up of 14 amino acids. The CDR3 region is CASMKRGRHTEAFF. The CDR3 DNA follows: TGTGCCAGCATGAAAAGGGGGCGACACACTGAAGCTTTCTTT.

This chain connects TRBV5-1 to TRBJ1-1, with D possibly being TRBD1 (5 bases). CDR3 length: 13 amino acids. CDR1 and CDR2 (germline): SGHRS, YFSETQ. Trimming shortened V by 5 bases and J by 5 bases, and 13 bases separated the two germline ends. CDR3 in DNA: TGCGCCAGCAGAGGTAGGGAGGGGACTGAAGCTTTCTTT. It encodes CASRGREGTEAFF.

The chain uses TRBV7-9 and TRBJ1-5, with D unclear. V lost 6 bases and J lost 0, with 12 bases in between. Germline V lookup: CDR1 SEHNR, CDR2 FQNEAQ (reference sequence). This CDR3 has 15 residues. For the CDR3, the DNA is TGTGCCAGCAGTTTCGACACCCATAGCAATCAGCCCCAGCATTTT. Protein product: CASSFDTHSNQPQHF.

V gene TRBV19 combines with J gene TRBJ1-1; no definite D call. This CDR3 comprises 13 residues. In germline, CDR1 is LNHDA, CDR2 SQIVND (reference sequence). V gave up 6 bases and J gave up 2 bases, with 10 bases separating them. The CDR3 DNA sequence: TGTGCCAGTAGGACGGGAATAAACACTGAAGCTTTCTTT. Protein product: CASRTGINTEAFF.

Regarding this clone: Other DNA sequences in this specimen translate into the identical CDR3. The rearrangement joins TRBV6-5 to TRBJ1-5; no firm D call. CDR1 is MNHEY and CDR2 is SVGAGI in the germline V gene. Trimming removed 2 bases at V and 4 bases at J, with 9 bases between. The CDR3 totals 14 residues. CDR3 region: CASSYRGGNQPQHF. Here the CDR3 DNA reads TGTGCCAGCAGTTACCGGGGTGGAAATCAGCCCCAGCATTTT.

This clone showed up just a few times. The chain combines TRBV6-1 with TRBJ1-1, with no clear D. Per the germline V gene, CDR1 is MNHNS and CDR2 is SASEGT. The germline V and J ends were trimmed by 7 bases and 0 bases, with 9 bases remaining between them. There are 13 residues in the CDR3. CDR3 region: CASKTTVNTEAFF. In DNA, the CDR3 is TGTGCCAGCAAGACAACCGTGAACACTGAAGCTTTCTTT.

J is TRBJ2-1 and V is TRBV2, with 11 bases matching TRBD1. The CDR3 sequence is 15 residues long. The germline CDR1 and CDR2 sequences are SNHLY and FYNNEI. V was clipped by 1 base and J by 6 bases; unmatched bases: 2. The CDR3 nucleotides are TGTGCCAGCAGTGAAGGGACAGGGGGCTTCAATGAGCAGTTCTTC. Protein sequence: CASSEGTGGFNEQFF.

This chain links TRBV5-1 with TRBJ2-7; 8 nucleotides align to TRBD1. Germline CDR1 and CDR2: SGHRS and YFSETQ. Losses at the gene ends were 4 bases for V and 3 bases for J; bases not matched to a gene: 9. This CDR3 has 15 amino acids. The CDR3 bases are TGCGCCAGCAGCCCGTACCTAGGACAGGGCTACGAGCAGTACTTC. Translating it yields CASSPYLGQGYEQYF.

V usage is TRBV7-8 and J usage is TRBJ1-5, with D unclear. The CDR3 loop spans 14 amino acids. Germline V lookup: CDR1 SGHVS, CDR2 FQNEAQ. The V end was cut by 5 bases, the J end by 4 bases, with 12 bases between. This CDR3 reads CASSPWARNQPQHF. CDR3 in DNA: TGTGCCAGCAGCCCTTGGGCGCGAAATCAGCCCCAGCATTTT. Together with reference TRBV7-8 and TRBJ1-5, the CDR3 gives the full variable domain: GAGVSQSPRYKVAKRGQDVALRCDPISGHVSLFWYQQALGQGPEFLTYFQNEAQLDKSGLPSDRFFAERPEGSVSTLKIQRTQQEDSAVYLCASSPWARNQPQHFGDGTRLSIL.

The V gene is TRBV6-5, the J gene TRBJ2-7, with 12 bases matching TRBD1. V was pared by 5 bases and J by 4 bases, with 6 bases of the junction left unmatched. This CDR3 is built from 15 residues. CDR1 is MNHEY and CDR2 is SVGAGI in the germline V gene. DNA for the CDR3: TGTGCCAGCAGTCGGCCGGGACAGGGGGCGTACGAGCAGTACTTC. This gives the protein CASSRPGQGAYEQYF.

This chain links TRBV6-6 with TRBJ2-7; perhaps TRBD1 as D (6 bases). Trimming stripped 2 bases from V and 0 bases from J, with 11 bases between. The germline CDR1 and CDR2 sequences are MNHNY and SVGAGI (reference sequence). The CDR3 length is 15 residues. CDR3 DNA sequence: TGTGCCAGCAGTTACGTGGACAGAGGCTCCTACGAGCAGTACTTC. Its protein product is CASSYVDRGSYEQYF.

This chain uses TRBV6-1 with TRBJ1-6; D not resolved. Trimming shortened V by 4 bases and J by 7 bases, and 14 bases separated the two germline ends. The CDR3 has 15 amino acids. Looked up from germline, CDR1 is MNHNS and CDR2 is SASEGT. The CDR3 bases are TGTGCCAGCAGTGTATTGGAGGGATCAAATTCACCCCTCCACTTT. Encoded protein: CASSVLEGSNSPLHF.

The rearrangement uses TRBV18 and TRBJ1-2; no definite D call. The germline gives CDR1 KGHSH, CDR2 LQKENI. V was clipped by 2 bases and J by 1 base, with 5 bases between them. This CDR3 is built from 13 residues. The CDR3 here is CASSPERNYGYTF. The CDR3 coding sequence is TGTGCCAGCTCACCAGAGCGTAACTATGGCTACACCTTC.

This rearrangement joins TRBV4-3 to TRBJ1-2; D is ambiguous. Trimming stripped 2 bases from V and 2 bases from J, with 9 bases between. CDR1 and CDR2 from the germline V gene are LGHNA and YSLEER. The CDR3 has 14 amino acids. Here the CDR3 reads CASSQPSGNYGYTF. The CDR3 DNA reads as TGCGCCAGCAGCCAACCTAGCGGAAACTATGGCTACACCTTC.

This clone occurred a few times. The chain employs TRBV6-6 and TRBJ1-2; D call uncertain. V was shortened by 1 base and J by 5 bases, with 2 bases between the two germline ends. The CDR3 has 11 residues. Germline lookup yields CDR1 MNHNY and CDR2 SVGAGI (reference sequence). The CDR3 sequence: CASSYLYGYTF. The CDR3 DNA reads TGTGCCAGCAGTTACTTATATGGCTACACCTTC.

The chain has TRBV29-1 and TRBJ2-4, with 14 nucleotides matching TRBD2. After removal of 5 bases from V and 9 bases from J, the junction contained 12 bases not matched to a gene. CDR3 size: 16 residues. Germline-derived CDR1 and CDR2 are SQVTM and ANQGSEA. The CDR3 region is CSVISTSGGAFSIQYF. The CDR3 DNA sequence: TGCAGCGTTATATCGACTAGCGGGGGGGCCTTCTCCATTCAGTACTTC.

This CDR3 reads CSTKTSGSSYEQYF. For the CDR3, the DNA is TGCAGCACCAAGACTAGCGGGAGTTCCTACGAGCAGTACTTC. The chain is built from TRBV29-1 and TRBJ2-7, with 12 bases lining up with TRBD2. The J segment lost 1 base and the V segment lost 8 bases, leaving 6 bases of the junction unmatched. Per the germline V gene, CDR1 is SQVTM and CDR2 is ANQGSEA. The length of the CDR3 is 14 residues.

The rearrangement joins TRBV28 to TRBJ1-5; tentatively, D is TRBD1 (5 bases). Germline-derived CDR1 and CDR2 are MDHEN and SYDVKM. This CDR3 contains 18 residues. Trimming took 6 bases from V and 0 from J, leaving 21 bases between them. The CDR3 DNA sequence: TGTGCCAGCAGCCACGGTTCCCACCAGGGATTTAGCAATCAGCCCCAGCATTTT. This encodes CASSHGSHQGFSNQPQHF.

The gene calls are TRBV18 and TRBJ1-6; no clear D. Germline V gives CDR1 KGHSH, CDR2 LQKENI. This CDR3 has 14 amino acids. Trimming shortened V by 3 bases and J by 8 bases, and 11 bases separated the two germline ends. The CDR3 DNA reads as TGTGCCAGCTCACCGGGATCGGGAGATTCACCCCTCCACTTT. It translates to CASSPGSGDSPLHF. Looking up the rest from reference TRBV18 and TRBJ1-6 gives the full variable domain: NAGVMQNPRHLVRRRGQEARLRCSPMKGHSHVYWYRQLPEEGLKFMVYLQKENIIDESGMPKERFSAEFPKEGPSILRIQQVVRGDSAAYFCASSPGSGDSPLHFGNGTRLTVT.

The chain uses TRBV15 and TRBJ1-5, with D hard to call. Germline V gene sequence: CDR1 LNHNV, CDR2 YYDKDF (reference sequence). The CDR3 runs to 13 residues. Trimming removed 0 bases from V and 5 bases from J, with 5 bases in between. The CDR3 DNA reads TGTGCCACCAGCAGAGATTATGATCAGCCCCAGCATTTT. This codes for CATSRDYDQPQHF.